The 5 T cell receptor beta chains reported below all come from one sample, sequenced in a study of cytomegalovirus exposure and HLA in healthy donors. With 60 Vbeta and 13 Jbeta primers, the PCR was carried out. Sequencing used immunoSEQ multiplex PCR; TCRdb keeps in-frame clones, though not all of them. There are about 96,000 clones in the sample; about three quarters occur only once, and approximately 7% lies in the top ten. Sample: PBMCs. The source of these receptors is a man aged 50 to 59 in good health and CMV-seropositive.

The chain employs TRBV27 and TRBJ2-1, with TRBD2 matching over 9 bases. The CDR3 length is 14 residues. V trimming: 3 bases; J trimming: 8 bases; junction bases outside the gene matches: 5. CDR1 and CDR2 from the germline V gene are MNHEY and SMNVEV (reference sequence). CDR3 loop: CASSLRGGAYEQFF. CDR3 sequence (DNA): TGTGCCAGCAGTTTGCGCGGGGGGGCATATGAGCAGTTCTTC.

The CDR3 protein is CASRSAGSVADTQYF. In DNA, the CDR3 is TGTGCCAGTAGAAGTGCAGGGTCTGTGGCAGATACGCAGTATTTT. V gene TRBV19 combines with J gene TRBJ2-3, with D perhaps TRBD1 (5 bases). From germline, CDR1 is LNHDA and CDR2 SQIVND (reference sequence). The V gene lost 6 bases and the J gene lost 4 bases, with 17 bases spanning the gap. The CDR3 spans 15 residues.

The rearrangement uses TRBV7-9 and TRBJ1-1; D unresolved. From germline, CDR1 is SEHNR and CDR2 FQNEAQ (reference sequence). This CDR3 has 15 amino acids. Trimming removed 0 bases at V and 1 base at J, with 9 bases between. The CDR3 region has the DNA TGTGCCAGCAGCTTAGCTCAGGCTTCGAACACTGAAGCTTTCTTT. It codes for CASSLAQASNTEAFF.

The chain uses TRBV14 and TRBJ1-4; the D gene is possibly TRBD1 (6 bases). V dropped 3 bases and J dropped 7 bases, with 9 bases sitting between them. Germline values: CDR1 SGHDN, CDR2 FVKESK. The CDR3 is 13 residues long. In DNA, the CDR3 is TGTGCCAGCAGCCAGGGGGCGGCTGAAAAACTGTTTTTT. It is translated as CASSQGAAEKLFF.

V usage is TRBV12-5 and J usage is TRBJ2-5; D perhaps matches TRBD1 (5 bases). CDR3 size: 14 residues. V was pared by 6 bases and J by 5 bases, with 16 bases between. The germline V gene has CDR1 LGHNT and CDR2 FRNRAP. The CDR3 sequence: CASGPGHTSETQYF. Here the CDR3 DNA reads TGTGCTAGTGGACCCGGACACACTTCGGAGACCCAGTACTTC.